This T cell receptor (beta chain) appears in the sequencing data of a study of shared clonotypes between healthy human individuals. Sorted-subset replicate PCR reactions contained roughly 200 ng DNA, corresponding to about 30,000 T cell genomes. Generated by immunoSEQ multiplex PCR, the TCRdb table keeps only in-frame clones and is missing some. The sample has around 330,000 clones, around 72% seen once; the top ten hold under 13%. Sample: memory CD4+ T cells sorted from blood. Subset given: CD45RA-negative fraction. The clonotype originates from a young man in good health.

The CDR3 DNA reads TGTGCCAGCAGCGTAGGTCCCAGCGGGAGGGGGAGCTACGAGCAGTACTTC. This encodes CASSVGPSGRGSYEQYF. This sequence joins TRBV9 and TRBJ2-7; TRBD2 agrees at 10 bases. J was trimmed by 3 bases and V by 0 bases; bases with no gene match: 9. This CDR3 comprises 17 residues. The germline gives CDR1 SGDLS, CDR2 YYNGEE.